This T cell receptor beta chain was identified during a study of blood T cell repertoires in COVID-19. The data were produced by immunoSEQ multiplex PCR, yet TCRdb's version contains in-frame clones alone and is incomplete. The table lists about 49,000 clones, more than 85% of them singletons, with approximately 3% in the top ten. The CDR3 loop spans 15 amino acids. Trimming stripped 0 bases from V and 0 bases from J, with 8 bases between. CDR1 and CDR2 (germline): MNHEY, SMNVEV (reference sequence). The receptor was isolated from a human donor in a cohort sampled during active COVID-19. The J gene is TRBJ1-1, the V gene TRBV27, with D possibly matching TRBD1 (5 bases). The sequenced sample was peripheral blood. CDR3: CASSLSGGLNTEAFF. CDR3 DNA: TGTGCCAGCAGTTTATCGGGGGGGTTGAACACTGAAGCTTTCTTT.